Each of the 3 T cell receptor beta chains below was sequenced from the same sample in a study of shared clonotypes between healthy human individuals (dated by TCRdb to the early 2020s). The library was made by the immunoSEQ multiplex PCR assay. This is the immuneACCESS table as TCRdb keeps it, with only in-frame sequences that have V and J called. A part of the clones is gone; compared with another copy, unresolved V genes explain less than half, and the rest is unexplained. This sample comprises hundreds of thousands of clones, around 78% of them detected only once. Of the sample, more than 10% falls within the top ten clones. What was sequenced was PBMCs. The receptor set was obtained from a woman aged 40 to 50 in good health. Some clones in this sample may be carry-over from other donors' samples.

The J gene is TRBJ2-7, the V gene TRBV5-1; 10 positions match TRBD2. With V trimmed by 7 bases and J by 2 bases, 6 bases remained unmatched. CDR3 length: 14 residues. Germline CDR1 reads SGHRS; CDR2 reads YFSETQ. CDR3 nucleotides: TGCGCCAGCCATACTACTAGCGGGGCCTACGAGCAGTACTTC. It specifies CASHTTSGAYEQYF.

The V and J genes are TRBV19 and TRBJ2-3; 13 bases are shared with TRBD2. CDR3 size: 15 residues. CDR1 is LNHDA and CDR2 is SQIVND in the germline V gene (reference sequence). Trimming took 4 bases from V and 7 from J; bases not matched to a gene: 5. CDR3 in DNA: TGTGCCAGTAGTAGAACTAGCGGGAGGGAGAATACGCAGTATTTT. This gives the protein CASSRTSGRENTQYF.

The chain joins TRBV2 to TRBJ2-1; TRBD2 agrees at 7 bases. V gave up 4 bases and J gave up 0 bases; unmatched junction bases: 3. The CDR3 sequence is 15 residues long. Germline values: CDR1 SNHLY, CDR2 FYNNEI. The CDR3 coding sequence is TGTGCCAGCAGTGCTAGCGGAGGCTCCTACAATGAGCAGTTCTTC. Translated, it gives CASSASGGSYNEQFF. The full variable domain, rest sourced from reference TRBV2 and TRBJ2-1, is EPEVTQTPSHQVTQMGQEVILRCVPISNHLYFYWYRQILGQKVEFLVSFYNNEISEKSEIFDDQFSVERPDGSNFTLKIRSTKLEDSAMYFCASSASGGSYNEQFFGPGTRLTVL.